These 8 T cell receptor beta chains share one sample of origin, sequenced in a study of Ad26.COV2.S vaccination and SARS-CoV-2 variants (dated by TCRdb to the early 2020s). The treatment or condition label, as the study defines it: about 20 received Ad26.COV2.S at low or high dose, single or two shots; 5 received placebo; per-sample allocation not given. Repertoires of vaccine and placebo recipients were sequenced from samples taken on day 63 after the first injection. Library creation used the immunoSEQ multiplex PCR assay. Held by TCRdb, this immuneACCESS table contains in-frame sequences only and omits some clones. Under half of the omission traces to an unresolved V gene where checked; the cause of the rest is unknown. The sample profile shows 250,000 to 300,000 clones; around 87% of them were found once. The ten most abundant clones make up around 3.5% of the sample. The specimen comprised peripheral blood, sampled in a trial of Ad26.COV2.S vaccine versus placebo. Source of these receptors: a person aged 18-65 years who received the Ad26.COV2.S COVID-19 vaccine or a placebo.

This chain uses TRBV18 with TRBJ1-6; TRBD1 matches at 7 bases. The CDR3 totals 13 residues. V shed 6 bases, J shed 5 bases, and the junction held 1 base outside the gene matches. Germline V CDR1 and CDR2: KGHSH, LQKENI. The CDR3 is CASSGTDNSPLHF. In DNA, the CDR3 is TGTGCCAGCTCCGGGACAGATAATTCACCCCTCCACTTT.

The rearrangement uses TRBV7-2 and TRBJ2-3; D is possibly TRBD2 (5 bases). The V gene lost 5 bases and the J gene lost 7 bases, with 10 bases spanning the gap. Germline CDR1 is SGHTA and CDR2 is FQGNSA. This CDR3 has 12 residues. The CDR3 reads CASSQPGNTQYF. For the CDR3, the DNA is TGTGCCAGCAGCCAGCCCGGGAATACGCAGTATTTT.

CDR3 protein: CAWSTRVPNQPQHF. The CDR3, as DNA: TGTGCCTGGAGTACCAGGGTTCCCAATCAGCCCCAGCATTTT. V usage is TRBV30 and J usage is TRBJ1-5; a possible D gene is TRBD1 (5 bases). The germline CDR1 and CDR2 sequences are GTSNPN and SVGIG (reference sequence). V lost 2 bases and J 3 bases, leaving 11 bases between the germline ends. CDR3 length: 14 amino acids.

This chain uses TRBV29-1 with TRBJ1-1; tentative D call: TRBD1 (6 bases). V shed 3 bases and J shed 7 bases, with 12 bases lying between them. The CDR3 extends over 12 amino acids. The germline V gene has CDR1 SQVTM and CDR2 ANQGSEA. The CDR3 is CSVERAGVEAFF. The DNA for the CDR3 is TGCAGCGTTGAGAGGGCAGGGGTTGAAGCTTTCTTT.

V gene TRBV4-1 combines with J gene TRBJ1-5; no firm D call. Per the germline V gene, CDR1 is MGHRA and CDR2 is YSYEKL. This CDR3 is 15 amino acids long. V lost 6 bases to trimming and J lost 3 bases, with 15 bases between them. This CDR3 reads CASSSDSVPNQPQHF. Written as DNA, the CDR3 is TGCGCCAGCAGTTCTGATTCGGTGCCCAATCAGCCCCAGCATTTT.

The chain couples TRBV5-1 to TRBJ2-2; D is ambiguous. The V end lost 4 bases, the J end lost 5 bases, and 12 bases lay between the germline ends. CDR1 and CDR2 (germline): SGHRS, YFSETQ. The CDR3 runs to 14 residues. The chain's CDR3 is CASSSGVGTGELFF. The DNA for the CDR3 is TGCGCCAGCAGCAGTGGGGTTGGAACCGGGGAGCTGTTTTTT. Supplemented by reference TRBV5-1 and TRBJ2-2, the full variable domain reads KAGVTQTPRYLIKTRGQQVTLSCSPISGHRSVSWYQQTPGQGLQFLFEYFSETQRNKGNFPGRFSGRQFSNSRSEMNVSTLELGDSALYLCASSSGVGTGELFFGEGSRLTVL.

This clone was detected only a few times. The chain has TRBV30 and TRBJ1-6; 7 nucleotides match TRBD1. V gave up 0 bases and J gave up 0 bases; unmatched junction bases: 8. The CDR3 is made up of 18 amino acids. In germline, CDR1 is GTSNPN, CDR2 SVGIG (reference sequence). In DNA form, the CDR3 reads TGTGCCTGGAGTGTATTGTCAGGGGGAAGCTCCTATAATTCACCCCTCCACTTT. Translating gives CAWSVLSGGSSYNSPLHF.

This clone was seen once. This rearrangement joins TRBV6-5 to TRBJ2-5; 7 nucleotides line up with TRBD2. Germline V gene lookup returns CDR1 MNHEY and CDR2 SVGAGI. The J segment lost 1 base and the V segment lost 10 bases, leaving 12 bases of the junction unmatched. This CDR3 contains 15 residues. The CDR3 bases are TGTGCCAACAGCCTGTTAAGCGGGGTCCAAGAGACCCAGTACTTC. Its protein is CANSLLSGVQETQYF.